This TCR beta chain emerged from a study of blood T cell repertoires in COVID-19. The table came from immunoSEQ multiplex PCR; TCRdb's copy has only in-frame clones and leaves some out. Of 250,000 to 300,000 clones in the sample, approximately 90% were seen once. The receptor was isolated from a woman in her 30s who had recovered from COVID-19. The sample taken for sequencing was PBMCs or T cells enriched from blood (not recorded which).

Here the CDR3 reads CASSQDRGRVVPAFF. The DNA of the CDR3 is TGTGCCAGCAGCCAAGACAGGGGGCGGGTGGTACCCGCTTTCTTT. The chain links TRBV5-8 to TRBJ1-1; 10 bases agree with TRBD1. CDR3 length: 15 residues. CDR1 and CDR2 from the germline V gene are SGHTS and YDEGEE. V shed 4 bases, J shed 11 bases, and the junction held 14 bases outside the gene matches.